A single sample is the source of the 26 T cell receptor beta chains below, sequenced in a study of T cell changes during pregnancy in multiple sclerosis. The repertoire was sequenced with immunoSEQ multiplex PCR; TCRdb's copy has only in-frame clones and lacks some. The repertoire holds about 110,000 clones, with about nine tenths as singletons. Sequenced here: peripheral blood, sampled after pregnancy. The receptors come from a female donor with multiple sclerosis, enrolled in a pregnancy study.

The V call is TRBV5-1, the J call TRBJ1-1; TRBD1 matches at 9 bases. The V and J ends lost 5 bases and 6 bases, in that order; junction bases with no gene match: 11. Germline V gene lookup returns CDR1 SGHRS and CDR2 YFSETQ. This CDR3 spans 15 amino acids. CDR3 sequence reads: CASRDPGQGRSEAFF. For the CDR3, the DNA is TGCGCCAGCAGGGACCCGGGACAGGGTCGTTCTGAAGCTTTCTTT.

This chain links TRBV9 with TRBJ2-6, with unresolved D. V was pared by 0 bases and J by 0 bases, with 7 bases between. The CDR3 runs 16 residues. The germline gives CDR1 SGDLS, CDR2 YYNGEE. The CDR3 sequence is CASSVGHSSGANVLTF. The DNA of the CDR3 is TGTGCCAGCAGCGTAGGTCACAGCTCTGGGGCCAACGTCCTGACTTTC.

This chain uses TRBV30 with TRBJ1-4; no clear D. CDR1 GTSNPN and CDR2 SVGIG come from the germline V gene (reference sequence). V dropped 0 bases and J dropped 5 bases, with 13 bases sitting between them. The CDR3 is 15 residues long. CDR3 region: CAWSVLGAENEKLFF. The DNA for the CDR3 is TGTGCCTGGAGTGTACTGGGAGCTGAGAATGAAAAACTGTTTTTT. Drawing the rest from reference TRBV30 and TRBJ1-4, the complete variable domain is SQTIHQWPATLVQPVGSPLSLECTVEGTSNPNLYWYRQAAGRGLQLLFYSVGIGQISSEVPQNLSASRPQDRQFILSSKKLLLSDSGFYLCAWSVLGAENEKLFFGSGTQLSVL.

The V call is TRBV29-1, the J call TRBJ2-1, with D hard to call. Germline assignment: CDR1 SQVTM and CDR2 ANQGSEA. The CDR3 is 12 amino acids. V was clipped by 8 bases and J by 6 bases, with 14 bases between them. Here the CDR3 DNA reads TGCAGCTCCGGTAGCACCCCCAATGAGCAGTTCTTC. Its protein is CSSGSTPNEQFF.

The chain has TRBV29-1 and TRBJ1-2; 10 bases are shared with TRBD1. V lost 7 bases and J lost 5; bases outside the gene matches: 4. CDR1 and CDR2 from the germline V gene are SQVTM and ANQGSEA. CDR3 length: 12 residues. CDR3 sequence reads: CSAGGQGYGYTF. The CDR3 coding sequence is TGCAGCGCCGGGGGACAGGGGTATGGCTACACCTTC.

The chain recombines TRBV7-8 with TRBJ2-3, with D possibly being TRBD1 (7 bases). V gave up 8 bases and J gave up 0 bases, with 15 bases separating them. The CDR3 sequence is 15 residues long. Germline V gene lookup returns CDR1 SGHVS and CDR2 FQNEAQ. CDR3: CASRRQGGSTDTQYF. The CDR3 DNA sequence: TGTGCCAGCCGACGACAGGGAGGCAGCACAGATACGCAGTATTTT.

The chain couples TRBV5-1 to TRBJ2-5; 8 bases line up with TRBD2. This CDR3 has 17 residues. CDR1 is SGHRS and CDR2 is YFSETQ in the germline V gene. V trimming: 7 bases; J trimming: 0 bases; junction bases outside the gene matches: 14. DNA of the CDR3: TGCGCCAGCTCGGGGGGGACCACTAATTTTGACCAAGAGACCCAGTACTTC. As protein: CASSGGTTNFDQETQYF.

V usage is TRBV18 and J usage is TRBJ2-1; 11 bases match TRBD2. CDR1 KGHSH and CDR2 LQKENI come from the germline V gene. This CDR3 has 16 residues. J gave up 2 bases and V 4 bases, and 4 bases lay outside the gene matches. DNA for the CDR3: TGTGCCAGCTCACTAACTAGCGGGGGAACCTACAATGAGCAGTTCTTC. Protein: CASSLTSGGTYNEQFF.

The V call is TRBV9, the J call TRBJ2-5; the D gene is possibly TRBD2 (7 bases). Germline V CDR1 and CDR2: SGDLS, YYNGEE. V was clipped by 0 bases and J by 2 bases, with 11 bases between them. The CDR3 extends over 15 amino acids. The CDR3 bases are TGTGCCAGCAGCGTAGGGGGGGGGCTACAAGAGACCCAGTACTTC. It encodes CASSVGGGLQETQYF. The full variable domain, in which reference TRBV9 and TRBJ2-5 provide the parts outside the CDR3, is DSGVTQTPKHLITATGQRVTLRCSPRSGDLSVYWYQQSLDQGLQFLIQYYNGEERAKGNILERFSAQQFPDLHSELNLSSLELGDSALYFCASSVGGGLQETQYFGPGTRLLVL.

The chain joins TRBV29-1 to TRBJ2-1; possibly TRBD2 for D (5 bases). Per germline, CDR1 SQVTM and CDR2 ANQGSEA. This CDR3 is 13 amino acids long. With 6 bases removed from V and 3 bases from J, the gap between germline ends came to 12 bases. Written as DNA, the CDR3 is TGCAGCGTCCCCCGGGATTTCTACAATGAGCAGTTCTTC. Its translation is CSVPRDFYNEQFF.

The chain uses TRBV7-9 and TRBJ2-5; the D gene is possibly TRBD2 (6 bases). V lost 5 bases and J lost 2, with 15 bases in between. Germline-derived CDR1 and CDR2 are SEHNR and FQNEAQ (reference sequence). The CDR3 runs 15 residues. DNA of the CDR3: TGTGCCAGCAGCGGGGACGCGGGAATGCAAGAGACCCAGTACTTC. As protein: CASSGDAGMQETQYF. Complete variable domain (other parts from reference TRBV7-9 and TRBJ2-5): DTGVSQNPRHKITKRGQNVTFRCDPISEHNRLYWYRQTLGQGPEFLTYFQNEAQLEKSRLLSDRFSAERPKGSFSTLEIQRTEQGDSAMYLCASSGDAGMQETQYFGPGTRLLVL.

In nucleotides, the CDR3 is TGTGCCAGCAGCTCCCACGGAGCAACTAATGAAAAACTGTTTTTT. Protein: CASSSHGATNEKLFF. This chain connects TRBV7-2 to TRBJ1-4; D unclear. CDR3 size: 15 residues. V was clipped by 4 bases and J by 0 bases, with 9 bases between them. Germline CDR1 and CDR2: SGHTA and FQGNSA.

This chain links TRBV6-6 with TRBJ2-7; weak D call: TRBD1 (6 bases). The CDR3 is made up of 14 amino acids. Trimming shortened V by 7 bases and J by 2 bases, and 15 bases separated the two germline ends. Per the germline V gene, CDR1 is MNHNY and CDR2 is SVGAGI (reference sequence). In DNA form, the CDR3 reads TGTGCCAGCACCCTTAGCGAGGGGGCCTACGAGCAGTACTTC. Encoded protein: CASTLSEGAYEQYF.

The chain has TRBV7-3 and TRBJ2-7, with 9 bases matching TRBD2. This CDR3 is built from 15 residues. Germline V gene lookup returns CDR1 SGHTA and CDR2 FQGTGA. J lost 7 bases, V lost 3 bases, and 10 bases had no gene match. The CDR3 region is CASSFLPTSGYEQYF. CDR3 bases: TGTGCCAGCAGCTTCCTCCCGACTAGCGGCTATGAGCAGTACTTC.

The V and J genes are TRBV5-1 and TRBJ2-7; a possible D gene is TRBD1 (5 bases). The germline CDR1 and CDR2 sequences are SGHRS and YFSETQ. There are 17 residues in the CDR3. Trimming took off 4 bases at V and 3 bases at J, with 23 bases between the two ends. The CDR3 DNA reads TGCGCCAGCAGCCCGAAGGACAACCCCGTTTTATTCTACGAGCAGTACTTC. Its translation: CASSPKDNPVLFYEQYF.

The chain recombines TRBV7-8 with TRBJ2-1; 15 bases match TRBD2. After removal of 4 bases from V and 0 bases from J, the junction contained 13 bases not matched to a gene. Germline CDR1 and CDR2: SGHVS and FQNEAQ. The CDR3 consists of 21 residues. CDR3 residues: CASSSLGGTSGGPSSYNEQFF. DNA of the CDR3: TGTGCCAGCAGCTCCCTGGGGGGGACTAGCGGGGGGCCAAGCTCCTACAATGAGCAGTTCTTC. Supplemented by reference TRBV7-8 and TRBJ2-1, the full variable domain reads GAGVSQSPRYKVAKRGQDVALRCDPISGHVSLFWYQQALGQGPEFLTYFQNEAQLDKSGLPSDRFFAERPEGSVSTLKIQRTQQEDSAVYLCASSSLGGTSGGPSSYNEQFFGPGTRLTVL.

This clone was detected once. V usage is TRBV19 and J usage is TRBJ2-6; the match to TRBD1 covers 12 bases. CDR3 length equals 17 residues. Germline loops: CDR1 LNHDA, CDR2 SQIVND (reference sequence). V lost 6 bases and J lost 4; bases outside the gene matches: 7. This CDR3 reads CASRSGQGARGANVLTF. The CDR3 DNA is TGTGCCAGTAGGTCGGGACAGGGGGCGCGGGGGGCCAACGTCCTGACTTTC.

This clone appeared once. The gene calls are TRBV7-9 and TRBJ1-4, with D hard to call. V dropped 3 bases and J dropped 8 bases, with 7 bases sitting between them. Germline assignment: CDR1 SEHNR and CDR2 FQNEAQ (reference sequence). The CDR3 consists of 12 residues. The DNA of the CDR3 is TGTGCCAGCAGCTTGAACAGCGAAAAACTGTTTTTT. Amino acids: CASSLNSEKLFF. The whole variable domain, filled in from reference TRBV7-9 and TRBJ1-4, reads DTGVSQNPRHKITKRGQNVTFRCDPISEHNRLYWYRQTLGQGPEFLTYFQNEAQLEKSRLLSDRFSAERPKGSFSTLEIQRTEQGDSAMYLCASSLNSEKLFFGSGTQLSVL.

In this sample, this clone turned up a few times. The V and J genes are TRBV29-1 and TRBJ1-1; TRBD1 aligns across 8 bases. Germline CDR1 SQVTM, CDR2 ANQGSEA. The CDR3 runs to 14 residues. With V trimmed by 5 bases and J by 1 base, 6 bases remained unmatched. The CDR3 nucleotides are TGCAGCGTTAACAGGGGGTTGGAGAACACTGAAGCTTTCTTT. Protein product: CSVNRGLENTEAFF.

The rearrangement links TRBV4-1 to TRBJ1-4; TRBD1 matches 7 bases. The junction had 6 bases not matched to a gene; V was cut back by 3 bases and J by 2 bases. This CDR3 is built from 16 residues. Germline V gives CDR1 MGHRA, CDR2 YSYEKL. CDR3 nucleotide sequence: TGCGCCAGCAGCCATGAACCGGGACAGACTAATGAAAAACTGTTTTTT. This codes for CASSHEPGQTNEKLFF.

CDR3 sequence: CASSPDRDGYTF. The CDR3, as DNA: TGTGCCAGCAGTCCCGACAGGGATGGCTACACCTTC. The V gene is TRBV6-5, the J gene TRBJ1-2, with 7 nucleotides matching TRBD1. J was trimmed by 6 bases and V by 5 bases; bases with no gene match: 3. This CDR3 has 12 amino acids. Germline V gene lookup returns CDR1 MNHEY and CDR2 SVGAGI.

This chain links TRBV5-6 with TRBJ2-7; 7 bases are shared with TRBD1. Germline V gives CDR1 SGHDT, CDR2 YYEEEE. CDR3 length: 14 amino acids. Trimming removed 0 bases from V and 2 bases from J; junction bases left unmatched: 2. In DNA form, the CDR3 reads TGTGCCAGCAGCTTGGGTCAGGGGGCCTACGAGCAGTACTTC. Its translation: CASSLGQGAYEQYF.

J is TRBJ2-2 and V is TRBV2; 8 nucleotides match TRBD2. V lost 3 bases to trimming and J lost 4 bases; unmatched junction nucleotides: 7. From germline, CDR1 is SNHLY and CDR2 FYNNEI. There are 16 residues in the CDR3. CDR3 DNA: TGTGCCAGCAGTGACCCAGCGGGGGCACGCACCGGGGAGCTGTTTTTT. It yields the protein CASSDPAGARTGELFF.

The chain uses TRBV19 and TRBJ2-5; 10 bases agree with TRBD2. The CDR3 extends over 15 amino acids. Looked up from germline, CDR1 is LNHDA and CDR2 is SQIVND (reference sequence). J gave up 0 bases and V 6 bases, and 4 bases lay outside the gene matches. The CDR3 region has the DNA TGTGCCAGTAGCCCAGCGGGGGGGTACCAAGAGACCCAGTACTTC. The encoded protein is CASSPAGGYQETQYF.

The V and J genes are TRBV10-2 and TRBJ2-3; no reliable D call. V gave up 7 bases and J gave up 6 bases, with 17 bases separating them. Germline values: CDR1 WSHSY, CDR2 SAAADI. The CDR3 loop spans 14 amino acids. This CDR3 is CASNSRANGDTQYF. As DNA, the CDR3 is TGCGCCAGCAACTCCCGAGCAAACGGGGATACGCAGTATTTT.

V is TRBV7-8 and J is TRBJ1-6; no clear D. The CDR3 is 19 residues long. Germline V gene lookup returns CDR1 SGHVS and CDR2 FQNEAQ. The V end lost 1 base, the J end lost 3 bases, and 19 bases lay between the germline ends. The CDR3 DNA sequence: TGTGCCAGCAGCTTAGTCGGGGAGACACGGTCTCGCTATAATTCACCCCTCCACTTT. This gives the protein CASSLVGETRSRYNSPLHF.